Following are 28 T cell receptor beta chains from one sample sequenced in a study of blood T cell repertoires in COVID-19. Profiled with immunoSEQ multiplex PCR; TCRdb holds only in-frame clones, not every one. The sample consists of 350,000 to 400,000 clones, 80% to 95% of them appearing once. The sample was PBMCs or T cells enriched from blood (not recorded which). The receptors shown here come from a woman aged 40 to 50 who had been exposed to COVID-19.

The rearrangement joins TRBV5-6 to TRBJ2-1; 10 nucleotides agree with TRBD2. CDR3 size: 13 residues. The J segment lost 9 bases and the V segment lost 2 bases, leaving 2 bases of the junction unmatched. Germline CDR1 SGHDT, CDR2 YYEEEE. The CDR3 sequence is CASSFWTSGEQFF. In DNA, the CDR3 is TGTGCCAGCAGCTTCTGGACTAGCGGTGAGCAGTTCTTC. Full variable domain (rest looked up from reference TRBV5-6 and TRBJ2-1): DAGVTQSPTHLIKTRGQQVTLRCSPKSGHDTVSWYQQALGQGPQFIFQYYEEEERQRGNFPDRFSGHQFPNYSSELNVNALLLGDSALYLCASSFWTSGEQFFGPGTRLTVL.

The chain uses TRBV3-1 (or the pseudogene TRBV3-2) and TRBJ1-2; D not certain. The V end lost 4 bases, the J end lost 6 bases, and 15 bases lay between the germline ends. Germline assignment: CDR1 LGHDT and CDR2 YNNKEL (reference sequence). This CDR3 spans 14 amino acids. CDR3 DNA: TGTGCCAGCAGCCCGGTTATTGCGGGAGATGGCTACACCTTC. Translation: CASSPVIAGDGYTF.

This rearrangement joins TRBV7-9 to TRBJ1-3; 8 bases align to TRBD1. This CDR3 has 17 residues. Germline CDR1 SEHNR, CDR2 FQNEAQ (reference sequence). The V gene end was trimmed by 5 bases and the J gene end by 3 bases; junction bases not matched to a gene: 12. The CDR3 region has the DNA TGTGCCAGCAGCCACCTAGGACAGGGAGATGGTGGAAACACCATATATTTT. This translates into CASSHLGQGDGGNTIYF.

V and J are TRBV27 and TRBJ2-3; 11 bases match TRBD2. Trimming removed 8 bases from V and 5 bases from J; junction bases left unmatched: 6. Germline CDR1 is MNHEY and CDR2 is SMNVEV (reference sequence). CDR3 length: 14 amino acids. The CDR3 loop is CASQKGLAGDTQYF. For the CDR3, the DNA is TGTGCCAGCCAAAAAGGACTAGCGGGAGATACGCAGTATTTT.

The chain carries TRBV7-6 and TRBJ1-2; D not certain. V dropped 4 bases and J dropped 6 bases, with 9 bases sitting between them. The CDR3 totals 12 residues. Germline V gene sequence: CDR1 SGHVS, CDR2 FNYEAQ. CDR3 sequence reads: CASSSSRDGYTF. Written as DNA, the CDR3 is TGTGCCAGCAGCTCGTCACGGGATGGCTACACCTTC. Supplemented by reference TRBV7-6 and TRBJ1-2, the full variable domain reads GAGVSQSPRYKVTKRGQDVALRCDPISGHVSLYWYRQALGQGPEFLTYFNYEAQQDKSGLPNDRFSAERPEGSISTLTIQRTEQRDSAMYRCASSSSRDGYTFGSGTRLTVV.

CDR3: CASSFVGGRGSPLHF. CDR3 DNA sequence: TGTGCCAGCAGCTTTGTAGGGGGCCGAGGATCACCCCTCCACTTT. The chain uses TRBV7-9 and TRBJ1-6, with TRBD1 matching over 7 bases. Germline CDR1 and CDR2: SEHNR and FQNEAQ (reference sequence). CDR3 length: 15 amino acids. The ends lost 3 bases at V and 10 bases at J; junction bases unmatched: 9.

This chain connects TRBV13 to TRBJ2-5; 9 bases fit TRBD1. V was clipped by 7 bases and J by 2 bases; unmatched bases: 5. The germline CDR1 and CDR2 sequences are PRHDT and FYEKMQ (reference sequence). CDR3 length equals 14 residues. As DNA, the CDR3 is TGTGCCAGCACACAGGGGGCTACACAAGAGACCCAGTACTTC. Protein product: CASTQGATQETQYF.

The chain recombines TRBV27 with TRBJ2-3, with 7 nucleotides matching TRBD2. The junction had 7 bases not matched to a gene; V was cut back by 5 bases and J by 2 bases. CDR3 length equals 15 residues. Germline V gene sequence: CDR1 MNHEY, CDR2 SMNVEV (reference sequence). The DNA for the CDR3 is TGTGCCAGCAGTCCTAGCGGCGGCTCCACAGATACGCAGTATTTT. Translation gives CASSPSGGSTDTQYF.

The V gene is TRBV20-1, the J gene TRBJ2-3, with 11 bases that match TRBD2. The CDR3 totals 15 residues. Unmatched junction bases numbered 6, after V lost 3 bases and J lost 4 bases. Germline V gives CDR1 DFQATT, CDR2 SNEGSKA (reference sequence). This chain's CDR3 is CSASQTSGSPDTQYF. The CDR3 DNA reads TGCAGTGCTAGTCAAACTAGCGGGAGCCCAGATACGCAGTATTTT.

The chain uses TRBV6-6 and TRBJ2-5; TRBD1 agrees at 9 bases. The germline V gene encodes CDR1 MNHNY and CDR2 SVGAGI (reference sequence). CDR3 length equals 16 residues. Unmatched junction bases numbered 7, after V lost 4 bases and J lost 1 base. The CDR3 sequence: CASSWNPGQGQETQYF. In DNA, the CDR3 is TGTGCCAGCAGTTGGAATCCGGGACAGGGCCAAGAGACCCAGTACTTC.

This sequence joins TRBV2 and TRBJ1-1; 8 nucleotides align to TRBD1. This CDR3 is built from 13 residues. V shed 3 bases and J 7 bases; nucleotides not matched to a gene: 4. Per the germline V gene, CDR1 is SNHLY and CDR2 is FYNNEI. CDR3 bases: TGTGCCAGCAGTGACAGGGGGCTGGTTGAAGCTTTCTTT. Translation gives CASSDRGLVEAFF. Variable domain in full (rest from reference TRBV2 and TRBJ1-1): EPEVTQTPSHQVTQMGQEVILRCVPISNHLYFYWYRQILGQKVEFLVSFYNNEISEKSEIFDDQFSVERPDGSNFTLKIRSTKLEDSAMYFCASSDRGLVEAFFGQGTRLTVV.

The V and J genes are TRBV9 and TRBJ2-1, with TRBD1 matching over 9 bases. Trimming removed 0 bases from V and 6 bases from J; junction bases left unmatched: 4. There are 15 residues in the CDR3. Germline CDR1 SGDLS, CDR2 YYNGEE. The CDR3 coding sequence is TGTGCCAGCAGCGTAGAACAGGGGGCGCGCAATGAGCAGTTCTTC. Its translation: CASSVEQGARNEQFF.

V usage is TRBV12-5 and J usage is TRBJ2-1; TRBD2 is a possible D gene (6 bases). V lost 6 bases and J 0 bases, leaving 21 bases between the germline ends. The CDR3 length is 18 residues. The germline CDR1 and CDR2 sequences are LGHNT and FRNRAP. The CDR3 DNA reads TGTGCTAGTGGCTCTCCCAATTTAGCGGCCAGCTCCTACAATGAGCAGTTCTTC. As protein: CASGSPNLAASSYNEQFF.

The rearrangement joins TRBV9 to TRBJ1-2; possibly TRBD1 for D (6 bases). CDR1 and CDR2 from the germline V gene are SGDLS and YYNGEE. V was trimmed by 4 bases and J by 4 bases, leaving 17 bases between them. This CDR3 is built from 15 residues. Here the CDR3 reads CASSLGGGSSYGYTF. The CDR3 DNA reads TGTGCCAGCAGCTTGGGAGGGGGTTCTTCCTATGGCTACACCTTC.

This chain uses TRBV28 with TRBJ2-6; D may be TRBD1 (5 bases). The CDR3 extends over 17 amino acids. The germline V gene encodes CDR1 MDHEN and CDR2 SYDVKM. Trimming removed 5 bases from V and 0 bases from J, with 14 bases in between. The CDR3 loop reads CASSRWGANSGANVLTF. The CDR3 DNA follows: TGTGCCAGCAGTAGATGGGGCGCTAACTCTGGGGCCAACGTCCTGACTTTC.

The chain joins TRBV29-1 to TRBJ2-5; no clear D. This CDR3 comprises 12 residues. Trimming removed 1 base from V and 5 bases from J, with 8 bases in between. Germline V gene data show CDR1 as SQVTM and CDR2 as ANQGSEA. As DNA, the CDR3 is TGCAGCGTTGAAGGAATCCGGGAGACCCAGTACTTC. Encoded protein: CSVEGIRETQYF.

The chain combines TRBV19 with TRBJ2-2; D call uncertain. V was pared by 2 bases and J by 2 bases, with 9 bases between. The CDR3 has 15 residues. CDR1 is LNHDA, CDR2 SQIVND, per germline (reference sequence). The DNA of the CDR3 is TGTGCCAGTAGTATACGAGGAATCAACACCGGGGAGCTGTTTTTT. Its translation: CASSIRGINTGELFF.

The J gene is TRBJ2-7, the V gene TRBV12-5; 11 bases match TRBD2. This CDR3 region has 15 residues. Germline loops: CDR1 LGHNT, CDR2 FRNRAP. V was pared by 6 bases and J by 6 bases, with 10 bases of the junction left unmatched. The CDR3 protein is CASGPDTSGRGEQYF. The CDR3 DNA is TGTGCTAGTGGGCCCGATACTAGCGGGAGAGGCGAGCAGTACTTC.

The V and J genes are TRBV19 and TRBJ1-2, with no clear D. The CDR3 is made up of 15 amino acids. V lost 5 bases and J lost 5, with 18 bases in between. Germline CDR1 is LNHDA and CDR2 is SQIVND (reference sequence). The CDR3 nucleotides are TGTGCCAGTAGTGAGGTTGCCTCCCCGAGATATGGCTACACCTTC. This codes for CASSEVASPRYGYTF.

V usage is TRBV11-2 and J usage is TRBJ2-7; 7 bases agree with TRBD1. The CDR3 sequence is 14 residues long. J was trimmed by 7 bases and V by 1 base; bases with no gene match: 7. Germline V CDR1 and CDR2: SGHAT, FQNNGV. CDR3 loop: CASSLANRDREQYF. The CDR3 DNA sequence: TGTGCCAGCAGCTTAGCCAACCGGGACAGAGAGCAGTACTTC.

This clone was detected once. The gene calls are TRBV14 and TRBJ2-7, with TRBD1 matching 7 bases. The CDR3 length is 15 residues. V was clipped by 3 bases and J by 1 base; unmatched bases: 6. Germline lookup yields CDR1 SGHDN and CDR2 FVKESK. The CDR3 sequence is CASSHLGDSSYEQYF. In DNA, the CDR3 is TGTGCCAGCAGCCACCTAGGGGACAGTTCCTACGAGCAGTACTTC.

The chain combines TRBV5-1 with TRBJ1-1; D not certain. Trimming stripped 4 bases from V and 3 bases from J, with 13 bases between. Germline CDR1 and CDR2: SGHRS and YFSETQ. CDR3 length equals 14 residues. CDR3 nucleotide sequence: TGCGCCAGCAGCCCGTCCCCTTTTGACACTGAAGCTTTCTTT. Its protein product is CASSPSPFDTEAFF.

The chain carries TRBV7-3 and TRBJ2-5; D remains unclear. Trimming cost V 5 bases and J 3 bases, with 10 bases left between them. The CDR3 totals 13 residues. Germline assignment: CDR1 SGHTA and CDR2 FQGTGA. This chain's CDR3 is CASSRDNKETQYF. CDR3 coding DNA: TGTGCCAGCAGCCGAGACAACAAAGAGACCCAGTACTTC.

J is TRBJ2-7 and V is TRBV9, with TRBD1 matching 11 bases. This CDR3 comprises 13 residues. The germline CDR1 and CDR2 sequences are SGDLS and YYNGEE. Germline trimming cut 7 bases from V and 7 bases from J; bases unmatched to any gene: 7. The CDR3 spells CASRGDRGEEQYF. CDR3 DNA: TGTGCCAGCCGTGGGGACAGGGGGGAAGAGCAGTACTTC.

Written as DNA, the CDR3 is TGTGCCACCAGCAGAGAAGGGGACAGACTCGACTCCTACGAGCAGTACTTC. This encodes CATSREGDRLDSYEQYF. The gene calls are TRBV15 and TRBJ2-7, with 7 nucleotides matching TRBD1. This CDR3 region has 17 residues. Per the germline V gene, CDR1 is LNHNV and CDR2 is YYDKDF (reference sequence). V was clipped by 0 bases and J by 0 bases; unmatched bases: 8.

The V gene is TRBV15, the J gene TRBJ1-1; no clear D. Trimming shortened V by 1 base and J by 7 bases, and 7 bases separated the two germline ends. Germline V CDR1 and CDR2: LNHNV, YYDKDF (reference sequence). The CDR3 totals 12 residues. CDR3 loop: CATSRAYGEAFF. Here the CDR3 DNA reads TGTGCCACCAGCAGAGCCTACGGTGAAGCTTTCTTT.

The chain employs TRBV1 and TRBJ1-5. TRBV1 is reported as a pseudogene. CDR3 length equals 18 residues. The chain's CDR3 is CTSSQGRLTLVRNTPQHF. CDR3 sequence (DNA): TGCACCAGCAGCCAAGGGAGGCTGACCCTCGTCCGGAATACACCCCAGCATTTT.

The chain has TRBV20-1 and TRBJ1-3; no reliable D call. This CDR3 is built from 13 residues. CDR1 is DFQATT and CDR2 is SNEGSKA in the germline V gene (reference sequence). The V gene lost 3 bases and the J gene lost 4 bases, with 10 bases spanning the gap. For the CDR3, the DNA is TGCAGTGCTAGTCGTCAGGCGGGAAACACCATATATTTT. Translating gives CSASRQAGNTIYF.